This T cell receptor (beta chain) was recovered during a study of blood T cell repertoires in COVID-19. This CDR3 comprises 14 residues. The germline gives CDR1 SSHAT, CDR2 FNYEAQ (reference sequence). Trimming shortened V by 0 bases and J by 5 bases, and 11 bases separated the two germline ends. The study assigned cohorts using participant-reported clinical history. Recovered Cohort 3 donors showed two negative PCRs, clearance, or symptom resolution. In the original processing: Researchers report that nucleated cell counts were estimated from reference gene primer amplification. TCRdb's table, derived via immunoSEQ multiplex PCR, lists solely in-frame clones and lacks some. V and J calls and clone size are those listed in that table; D and trimming were worked out from the DNA. The data contain fewer than 400,000 clones, 80% to 90% of them seen just once; the ten biggest clones take up around 5%.

The sample was PBMCs or T cells enriched from blood (not recorded which). The TCR sequence derives from a man under 40 who had recovered from COVID-19. J is TRBJ2-7 and V is TRBV7-7; D might be TRBD2 (6 bases). In nucleotides, the CDR3 is TGTGCCAGCAGCTTAGCGGGAGGTGCCAACGAGCAGTACTTC. It encodes CASSLAGGANEQYF.